Given below is one T cell receptor beta chain in context. This sample was included in a study of blood T cell repertoires in COVID-19. At the level of the study: Spain, Italy and the United States supplied samples that represented acute and convalescent COVID-19. T cells, B-cell-depleted T cells, or PBMCs supplied cDNA or gDNA.

CDR3 length equals 13 residues. V was cut by 3 bases and J by 2 bases, with 6 bases left in between. Original data processing: Estimation of nucleated cell counts was performed using reference gene primer amplification. Only in-frame clones appear in the TCRdb table, and some are missing; sequencing was by immunoSEQ multiplex PCR. D and trimming come from the DNA, and the V and J calls and clone size come from that table. The profile covers about 150,000 clones, with more than 80% appearing a single time and about an eighth taken by the ten largest. This clonotype was obtained from a man younger than 35 with COVID-19, enrolled during active disease. The chain links TRBV12-3 or TRBV12-4 to TRBJ2-3, with D possibly being TRBD1 (5 bases). Source material: peripheral blood. The CDR3 nucleotides read TGTGCCAGCAGTTTGGACACCACAGATACGCAGTATTTT. Its translation is CASSLDTTDTQYF.